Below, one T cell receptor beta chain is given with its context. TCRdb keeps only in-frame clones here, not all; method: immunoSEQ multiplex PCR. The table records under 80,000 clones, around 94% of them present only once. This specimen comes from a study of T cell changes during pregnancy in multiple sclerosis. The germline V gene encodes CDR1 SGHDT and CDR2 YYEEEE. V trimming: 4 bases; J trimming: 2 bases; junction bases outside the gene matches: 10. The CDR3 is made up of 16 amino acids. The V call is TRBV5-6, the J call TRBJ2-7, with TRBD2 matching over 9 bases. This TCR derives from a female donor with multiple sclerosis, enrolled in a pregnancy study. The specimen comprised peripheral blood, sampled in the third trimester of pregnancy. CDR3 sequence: CASSGVGTSSPYEQYF. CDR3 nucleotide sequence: TGTGCCAGCAGCGGGGTCGGGACTAGCAGCCCCTACGAGCAGTACTTC.